This entry lists 13 T cell receptor beta chains sequenced from one sample in a study of blood T cell repertoires in COVID-19. Profiling relied on immunoSEQ multiplex PCR, and the TCRdb table lists in-frame clones only, not all of them. The repertoire includes some 330,000 clones, 75% to 90% of them detected once, and 5% to 5.5% sits in the top ten. Material: PBMCs or T cells enriched from blood (not recorded which). The receptors derive from a woman in her 50s who had recovered from COVID-19.

This clone was observed a few times. The rearrangement uses TRBV21-1 and TRBJ1-3. TRBV21-1 counts as a pseudogene. The length of the CDR3 is 14 residues. CDR3 amino acids: CASSRGLSGNTIYF. The CDR3 DNA follows: TGTGCCAGCAGCAGAGGCCTCTCTGGAAACACCATATATTTT.

This clone was recorded a few times. The rearrangement joins TRBV19 to TRBJ2-1; weak D call: TRBD1 (5 bases). Trimming left V 5 bases short and J 5 bases short, with 7 bases between. Germline CDR1 and CDR2: LNHDA and SQIVND (reference sequence). The CDR3 is 12 amino acids. CDR3 nucleotides: TGTGCCAGTAGTCTCAGGGACAATGAGCAGTTCTTC. Translated: CASSLRDNEQFF.

This rearrangement joins TRBV7-2 to TRBJ2-1, with a tentative D call TRBD1 (5 bases). This CDR3 is built from 17 residues. Per germline, CDR1 SGHTA and CDR2 FQGNSA. V was cut by 0 bases and J by 0 bases, with 12 bases left in between. The CDR3 loop reads CASSLAARGSSYNEQFF. The DNA of the CDR3 is TGTGCCAGCAGCTTAGCAGCAAGGGGAAGCTCCTACAATGAGCAGTTCTTC.

The chain combines TRBV7-8 with TRBJ1-5, with D perhaps matching TRBD1 (6 bases). The CDR3 has 14 residues. Germline V gene sequence: CDR1 SGHVS, CDR2 FQNEAQ. V was trimmed by 5 bases and J by 4 bases, leaving 12 bases between them. CDR3 sequence (DNA): TGTGCCAGCAGCCGAGTACAGGGAAATCAGCCCCAGCATTTT. Protein product: CASSRVQGNQPQHF.

This clone was recorded once. The chain couples TRBV6-5 to TRBJ2-7, with D possibly being TRBD2 (6 bases). The CDR3 consists of 15 residues. Trimming took 10 bases from V and 0 from J, leaving 19 bases between them. Germline assignment: CDR1 MNHEY and CDR2 SVGAGI. DNA of the CDR3: TGTGCCACTCTTCGGGATTCCGGGAGCTCCTACGAGCAGTACTTC. This gives the protein CATLRDSGSSYEQYF.

The chain joins TRBV5-1 to TRBJ1-6, with 8 bases identical to TRBD1. This CDR3 contains 17 residues. Losses at the gene ends were 0 bases for V and 4 bases for J; bases not matched to a gene: 6. Per germline, CDR1 SGHRS and CDR2 YFSETQ. CDR3: CASSLEGQASYNSPLHF. For the CDR3, the DNA is TGCGCCAGCAGCTTGGAGGGACAGGCGTCTTATAATTCACCCCTCCACTTT.

The V gene is TRBV11-2, the J gene TRBJ1-2, with D perhaps matching TRBD1 (6 bases). CDR3 length: 14 amino acids. Germline assignment: CDR1 SGHAT and CDR2 FQNNGV. Trimming removed 5 bases at V and 8 bases at J, with 18 bases between. The CDR3 nucleotides are TGTGCCAGCAGCCGTAGCATGTCAGGGGACGGCTACACCTTC. It codes for CASSRSMSGDGYTF.

The rearrangement uses TRBV19 and TRBJ2-1; possible D gene TRBD1, 5 bases. With 4 bases removed from V and 4 bases from J, the gap between germline ends came to 17 bases. The CDR3 is 16 residues long. Germline V CDR1 and CDR2: LNHDA, SQIVND (reference sequence). CDR3 in amino acids: CASSTRGRSNYNEQFF. In DNA form, the CDR3 reads TGTGCCAGTAGTACAAGGGGTAGGAGCAATTACAATGAGCAGTTCTTC.

The chain joins TRBV9 to TRBJ1-6; TRBD1 might be the D (5 bases). Germline V gene lookup returns CDR1 SGDLS and CDR2 YYNGEE. The CDR3 runs 15 residues. V lost 1 base and J 5 bases, leaving 10 bases between the germline ends. The chain's CDR3 is CASSVRGRDNSPLHF. The CDR3 bases are TGTGCCAGCAGCGTAAGGGGCAGGGATAATTCACCCCTCCACTTT.

V and J are TRBV12-3 or TRBV12-4 and TRBJ2-1; possibly TRBD1 for D (5 bases). V was clipped by 6 bases and J by 8 bases, with 14 bases between them. This CDR3 spans 13 amino acids. CDR3 loop: CASRLGVRDEQFF. The CDR3 bases are TGTGCCAGCAGGCTAGGGGTTAGGGATGAGCAGTTCTTC.

V is TRBV12-3 or TRBV12-4 and J is TRBJ1-2; D not resolved. V lost 5 bases and J lost 3, with 4 bases in between. The CDR3 has 11 residues. This CDR3 reads CASSQDYGYTF. As DNA, the CDR3 is TGTGCCAGCAGTCAGGACTATGGCTACACCTTC.

This clone was recorded only once. V gene TRBV25-1 combines with J gene TRBJ1-2; D might be TRBD1 (5 bases). This CDR3 spans 14 amino acids. Trimming pared 6 bases from V and 6 bases from J, leaving 17 bases between. The germline gives CDR1 MGHDK, CDR2 SYGVNS. CDR3 region: CASSEGPGPNGYTF. In DNA, the CDR3 is TGTGCCAGCAGCGAAGGGCCAGGGCCGAATGGCTACACCTTC.

The V gene is TRBV24-1, the J gene TRBJ2-2; 8 nucleotides agree with TRBD1. The germline CDR1 and CDR2 sequences are KGHDR and SFDVKD. This CDR3 has 17 amino acids. Trimming at V came to 4 bases and at J to 2 bases, leaving 8 bases not matched to a gene. The CDR3 nucleotides are TGTGCCACCAGTGAAGGCCCTGGGACAGGAAACACCGGGGAGCTGTTTTTT. Translation: CATSEGPGTGNTGELFF.